This is a list of T cell receptor beta chains from one sample in a study of long-term antiretroviral therapy in people with HIV. The protocol was immunoSEQ multiplex PCR, while the TCRdb copy is restricted to in-frame clones and leaves out a portion. The sample records about 7,100 clones, roughly three quarters being singletons. The sequencing used unsorted PBMCs, collected 1.1 years after starting antiretroviral therapy. Receptors originate from a man in his forties or fifties with HIV. The CDR3 runs from the conserved cysteine through the conserved F or W.

v_gene	j_gene	CDR3aa
TRBV18	TRBJ2-1	CASSPGGANEQFF
TRBV4-1	TRBJ2-1	CASSPRDSYNEQFF
TRBV19	TRBJ2-5	CASSPGRAETQYF
TRBV6-5	TRBJ1-2	CASRQGALSYGYTF
TRBV11-1	TRBJ2-1	CASSLGTSYNEQFF
TRBV5-1	TRBJ2-5	CASSLDAGGGTQYF
TRBV4-3	TRBJ1-2	CASSQEYPDSYGYTF
TRBV30	TRBJ1-1	CAWGPNTEAFF
TRBV9	TRBJ1-2	CASSVEASDYGYTF
TRBV5-1	TRBJ2-6	CASSPVDAGANVLTF
TRBV19	TRBJ2-7	CATTGQGTYEQYF
TRBV5-6	TRBJ2-6	CASSPAGGSGANVLTF
TRBV9	TRBJ2-7	CASSMDSNSYEQYF
TRBV27	TRBJ2-4	CASRPLLAKNIQYF
TRBV9	TRBJ1-6	CASSAVATGTGGYSPLHF
TRBV15	TRBJ2-7	CATSGQGAGYEQYF